This is a list of T cell receptor beta chains from one sample in a study of CD8+ T cells in alopecia areata. Data came from immunoSEQ multiplex PCR; TCRdb stores just in-frame clones and leaves some out. The repertoire includes 200,000 to 250,000 clones, 66% of them detected once, and about 1.2% sits in the top ten. Sequenced here: CD4+ T cells sorted from blood, sampled around week 44, from a patient treated with tofacitinib. The receptors shown here come from a human donor with alopecia areata. Each CDR3 is given with its conserved first and last residue. The order of the fields is V gene, J gene, CDR3 length, D gene, clone size, CDR3 DNA, CDR3 protein. D genes are given only for firm matches. Size tells how often a clone was seen (once, few, many) or the class of an expanded clone, and some rows leave it out.

TRBV29-1,TRBJ2-5,15,TRBD2,.,TGCAGCGTTGACGTTGCGGGGGAGGTCGGGGAGACCCAGTACTTC,CSVDVAGEVGETQYF
TRBV23-1,TRBJ2-7,16,.,.,TGCGCCAGCAGTCATCCTTCAACATGGACGGGGTACGAGCAGTACTTC,CASSHPSTWTGYEQYF
TRBV29-1,TRBJ1-2,13,TRBD1,.,TGCAGCGTTGAAGGGACAGGCTACTATGGCTACACCTTC,CSVEGTGYYGYTF
TRBV5-1,TRBJ1-2,14,TRBD1,.,TGCGCCAGCAGTGGGACAGGGGCGGCCTATGGCTACACCTTC,CASSGTGAAYGYTF
TRBV7-2,TRBJ2-7,14,TRBD2,.,TGTGCCAGCAGCCCGACTAGCGGCTTATACGAGCAGTACTTC,CASSPTSGLYEQYF
TRBV29-1,TRBJ1-1,12,.,.,TGCAGCGTTGGTGTAGGGAACACTGAAGCTTTCTTT,CSVGVGNTEAFF
TRBV6-1,TRBJ1-6,15,.,.,TGTGCCAGCAGTGAAGCGGATACTTATAATTCACCCCTCCACTTT,CASSEADTYNSPLHF
TRBV11-2,TRBJ2-2,13,.,.,TGTGCCAGCAGCTTCTCGGACACCGGGGAGCTGTTTTTT,CASSFSDTGELFF
TRBV2,TRBJ1-2,12,TRBD1,.,TGTGCCAGCAGAAGGACAGGGTATGGCTACACCTTC,CASRRTGYGYTF
TRBV30,TRBJ1-2,12,.,once,TGTGCCTGGAGTGTGATGAACTATGGCTACACCTTC,CAWSVMNYGYTF
TRBV7-2,TRBJ2-7,15,.,.,TGTGCCAGCAGCCCAAACGGGGCGGGGGCATACGAGCAGTACTTC,CASSPNGAGAYEQYF
TRBV7-2,TRBJ1-5,15,.,.,TGTGCCAGCAGCGAGGGGCGGGAATCGTATCAGCCCCAGCATTTT,CASSEGRESYQPQHF
TRBV7-9,TRBJ1-5,14,TRBD1,few,TGTGCCAGCAGCGCGGGACAGTCAAATCAGCCCCAGCATTTT,CASSAGQSNQPQHF
TRBV7-8,TRBJ2-5,13,.,.,TGTGCCAGCAGCTTAGAAGGGGGGGAGACCCAGTACTTC,CASSLEGGETQYF
TRBV2,TRBJ2-2,12,.,.,TGTGCCAGCAGTGTTCCTACCGGGGAGCTGTTTTTT,CASSVPTGELFF
TRBV5-1,TRBJ2-1,15,.,.,TGCGCCAGCAGCTTGTTTTTCGGTACCTACAATGAGCAGTTCTTC,CASSLFFGTYNEQFF
TRBV4-1,TRBJ2-7,16,TRBD1,.,TGCGCCAGCAGCCGGGAGGACAGGGGGCATTACTACGAGCAGTACTTC,CASSREDRGHYYEQYF
TRBV4-3,TRBJ1-2,15,.,.,TGCGCCAGCAGCCAAGATCTGGCTGGGGACTATGGCTACACCTTC,CASSQDLAGDYGYTF
TRBV30,TRBJ1-1,16,TRBD1,.,TGTGCCTGGAGTGTACTCGGGGGACAGACTAACACTGAAGCTTTCTTT,CAWSVLGGQTNTEAFF
TRBV29-1,TRBJ2-1,18,TRBD2,few,TGCAGCGGCCACCCTAGCGGGGGGGCGAACCCCTCCTACAATGAGCAGTTCTTC,CSGHPSGGANPSYNEQFF
TRBV6-5,TRBJ2-1,13,.,.,TGTGCCAGCAGTGAGGGGAAATACAATGAGCAGTTCTTC,CASSEGKYNEQFF
TRBV5-1,TRBJ2-3,21,TRBD2,.,TGCGCCAGCAGCTTGGCCTTTTTTCTAGCGGGGGCCCCGGCTAGCACAGATACGCAGTATTTT,CASSLAFFLAGAPASTDTQYF
TRBV27,TRBJ2-1,14,.,.,TGTGCCAGCAGTTTAGTGGCGGCTTACAATGAGCAGTTCTTC,CASSLVAAYNEQFF
TRBV7-9,TRBJ2-7,13,.,.,TGTGCCAGCAATCCCCCCTCGGGGGACGAGCAGTACTTC,CASNPPSGDEQYF
TRBV29-1,TRBJ1-1,12,.,few,TGCAGCGTTGGACAGACGAACACTGAAGCTTTCTTT,CSVGQTNTEAFF
TRBV30,TRBJ1-1,11,.,.,TGTGCCTGCCAAGTGAACACTGAAGCTTTCTTT,CACQVNTEAFF
TRBV29-1,TRBJ2-7,14,.,few,TGCAGCGTTGCCCCGGAGAGGGACTCCTACGAGCAGTACTTC,CSVAPERDSYEQYF
TRBV4-3,TRBJ2-7,16,.,.,TGCGCCAGCAGCCGAACAAGGGCGGGGACCCTGATCGAGCAGTACTTC,CASSRTRAGTLIEQYF
TRBV19,TRBJ2-1,13,.,.,TGTGCCAGTAGTATTCGGAGGGGGAATGAGCAGTTCTTC,CASSIRRGNEQFF
TRBV9,TRBJ1-1,13,.,.,TGTGCCAGCAGCCCGGGACAGAACACTGAAGCTTTCTTT,CASSPGQNTEAFF
TRBV7-2,TRBJ1-2,13,.,.,TGTGCCAGCACCCGGTCCTCTAACTATGGCTACACCTTC,CASTRSSNYGYTF
TRBV29-1,TRBJ2-1,17,.,.,TGCAGCGTTGAGGACCGCCGGCAGGGGCGAAAGTACAATGAGCAGTTCTTC,CSVEDRRQGRKYNEQFF
TRBV7-2,TRBJ2-7,14,TRBD2,.,TGTGCCAGCACCCGACGCGGGGGTCCCTACGAGCAGTACTTC,CASTRRGGPYEQYF
TRBV30,TRBJ1-2,14,.,.,TGTGCCTGGAGTCGAGGGAAAGGCGGCTATGGCTACACCTTC,CAWSRGKGGYGYTF
TRBV5-1,TRBJ2-7,15,.,.,TGCGCCAGCAGCTTGACCGTACAAACCATCTACGAGCAGTACTTC,CASSLTVQTIYEQYF
TRBV2,TRBJ2-7,12,.,.,TGTGCCAGCACCCGACAGACCTACGAGCAGTACTTC,CASTRQTYEQYF
TRBV4-1,TRBJ1-2,13,.,.,TGCGCCAGCAGCCAAGATGAAAAGATAGGCTACACCTTC,CASSQDEKIGYTF
TRBV5-1,TRBJ1-1,16,.,many,TGCGCCAGCAGCTTCGGGCAGGCGAATCTGAACACTGAAGCTTTCTTT,CASSFGQANLNTEAFF
TRBV12-5,TRBJ2-3,13,.,once,TGTGCTAGTGGCCGGGGGAACACAGATACGCAGTATTTT,CASGRGNTDTQYF
TRBV4-3,TRBJ2-5,14,TRBD1,.,TGCGCCAGCAGCCGAAACAGGGGGCGTGAGACCCAGTACTTC,CASSRNRGRETQYF
TRBV29-1,TRBJ2-5,13,.,few,TGCAGCGTTGATTGGGGTAACGGAGAGACCCAGTACTTC,CSVDWGNGETQYF
TRBV29-1,TRBJ1-2,13,.,.,TGCAGCGCCCACGGGACAACAGACTATGGCTACACCTTC,CSAHGTTDYGYTF
TRBV5-4,TRBJ1-2,15,TRBD1,few,TGTGCCAGCAGCACGGGGACAGACGCTAACTATGGCTACACCTTC,CASSTGTDANYGYTF
TRBV4-1,TRBJ2-4,17,.,.,TGCGCCAGCAGCCAAGTCGAGAACCGAGGGCAGGGAAACATTCAGTACTTC,CASSQVENRGQGNIQYF
TRBV11-1,TRBJ2-7,13,.,few,TGTGCCAGCAGCCACCAATGGGAGGACGAGCAGTACTTC,CASSHQWEDEQYF
TRBV2,TRBJ2-7,15,TRBD2,few,TGTGCCAGCAGGATTGCCGGGACTAGCTACGACGAGCAGTACTTC,CASRIAGTSYDEQYF
TRBV29-1,TRBJ1-2,12,.,.,TGCAGCGTTGAGGGGCCGGGTAATGGCTACACCTTC,CSVEGPGNGYTF
TRBV7-9,TRBJ1-1,13,TRBD1,.,TGTGCCAGCAGCTTATCAGGGGGCACTGAAGCTTTCTTT,CASSLSGGTEAFF
TRBV7-7,TRBJ2-5,15,.,.,TGTGCCAGCAGCTCATCCCCCAGGATTGGAGAGACCCAGTACTTC,CASSSSPRIGETQYF
TRBV6-1,TRBJ2-2,13,.,few,TGTGCCAGCAGGGAGGGGGTGGCCGGGGAGCTGTTTTTT,CASREGVAGELFF
TRBV28,TRBJ2-2,14,.,many,TGTGCCAGCAGACAAAGCGGATACACCGGGGAGCTGTTTTTT,CASRQSGYTGELFF
TRBV2,TRBJ2-7,12,.,.,TGTGCCAGCAGGGACAGAAATTACGAGCAGTACTTC,CASRDRNYEQYF